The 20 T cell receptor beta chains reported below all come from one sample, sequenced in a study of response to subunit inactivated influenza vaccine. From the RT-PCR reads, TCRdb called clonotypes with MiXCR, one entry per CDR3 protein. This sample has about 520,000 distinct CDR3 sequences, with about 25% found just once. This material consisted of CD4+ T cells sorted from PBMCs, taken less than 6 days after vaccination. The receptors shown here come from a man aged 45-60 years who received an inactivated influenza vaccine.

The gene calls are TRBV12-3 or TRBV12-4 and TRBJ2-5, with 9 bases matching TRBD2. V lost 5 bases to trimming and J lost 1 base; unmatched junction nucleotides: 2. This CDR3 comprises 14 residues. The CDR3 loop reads CASSQRGVQETQYF. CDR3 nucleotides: TGTGCCAGCAGTCAGCGGGGGGTCCAAGAGACCCAGTACTTC.

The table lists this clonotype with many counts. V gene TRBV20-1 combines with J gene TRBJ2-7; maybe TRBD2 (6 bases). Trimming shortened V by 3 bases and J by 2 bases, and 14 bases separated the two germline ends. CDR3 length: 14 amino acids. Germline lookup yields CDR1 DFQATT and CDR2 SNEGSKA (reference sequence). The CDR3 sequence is CSARGGNNPYEQYF. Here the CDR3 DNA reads TGCAGTGCTAGGGGCGGGAACAACCCCTACGAGCAGTACTTC.

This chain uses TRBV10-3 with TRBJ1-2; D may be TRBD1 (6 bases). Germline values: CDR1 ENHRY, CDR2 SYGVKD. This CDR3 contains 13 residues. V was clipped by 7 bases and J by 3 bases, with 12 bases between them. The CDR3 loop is CAIMGARDYGYTF. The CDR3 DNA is TGTGCCATCATGGGGGCGAGGGACTATGGCTACACCTTC.

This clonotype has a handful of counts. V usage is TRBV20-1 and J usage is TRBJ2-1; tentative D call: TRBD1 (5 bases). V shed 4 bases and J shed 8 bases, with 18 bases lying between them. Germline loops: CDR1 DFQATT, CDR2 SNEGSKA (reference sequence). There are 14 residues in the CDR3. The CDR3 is CSAIYPGPQDEQFF. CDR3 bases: TGCAGTGCTATATACCCGGGCCCACAGGATGAGCAGTTCTTC.

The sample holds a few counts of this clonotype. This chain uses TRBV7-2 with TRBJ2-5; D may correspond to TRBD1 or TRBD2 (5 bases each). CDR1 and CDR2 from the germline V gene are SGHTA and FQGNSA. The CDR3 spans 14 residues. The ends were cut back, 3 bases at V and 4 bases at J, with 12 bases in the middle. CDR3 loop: CASSFGTQAETQYF. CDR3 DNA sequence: TGTGCCAGCAGCTTCGGGACCCAAGCAGAGACCCAGTACTTC.

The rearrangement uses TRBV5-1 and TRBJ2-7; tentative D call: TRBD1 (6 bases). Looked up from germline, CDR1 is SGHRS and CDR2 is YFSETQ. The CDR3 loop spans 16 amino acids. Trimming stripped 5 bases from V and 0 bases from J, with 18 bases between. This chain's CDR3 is CASSQSAGVSSYEQYF. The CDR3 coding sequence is TGCGCCAGCAGTCAAAGCGCAGGGGTGAGCTCCTACGAGCAGTACTTC.

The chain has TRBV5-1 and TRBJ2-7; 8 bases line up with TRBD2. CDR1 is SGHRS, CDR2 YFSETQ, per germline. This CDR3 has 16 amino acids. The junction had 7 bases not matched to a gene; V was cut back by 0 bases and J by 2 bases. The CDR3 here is CASSLAGPGGTYEQYF. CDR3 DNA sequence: TGCGCCAGCAGCTTGGCGGGGCCGGGAGGGACCTACGAGCAGTACTTC.

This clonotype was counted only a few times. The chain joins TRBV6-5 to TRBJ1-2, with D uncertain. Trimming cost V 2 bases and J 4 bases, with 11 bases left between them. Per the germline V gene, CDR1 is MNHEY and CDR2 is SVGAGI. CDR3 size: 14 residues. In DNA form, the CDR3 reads TGTGCCAGCAGTTACGATCAGCCCAGCTATGGCTACACCTTC. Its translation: CASSYDQPSYGYTF.

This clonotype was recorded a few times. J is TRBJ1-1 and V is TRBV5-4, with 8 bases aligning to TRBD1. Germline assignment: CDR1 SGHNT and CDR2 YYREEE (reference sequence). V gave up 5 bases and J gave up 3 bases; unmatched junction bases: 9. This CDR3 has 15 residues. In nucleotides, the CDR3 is TGTGCCAGCAGTCCATGGGACAGGCCTTACACTGAAGCTTTCTTT. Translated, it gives CASSPWDRPYTEAFF.

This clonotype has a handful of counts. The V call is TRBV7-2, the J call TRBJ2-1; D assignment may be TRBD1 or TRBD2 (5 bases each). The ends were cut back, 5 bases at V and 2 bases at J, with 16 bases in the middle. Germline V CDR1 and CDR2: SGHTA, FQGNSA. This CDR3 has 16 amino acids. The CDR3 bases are TGTGCCAGCAGCCCGGGACGGCAGGGACCCTACAATGAGCAGTTCTTC. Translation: CASSPGRQGPYNEQFF.

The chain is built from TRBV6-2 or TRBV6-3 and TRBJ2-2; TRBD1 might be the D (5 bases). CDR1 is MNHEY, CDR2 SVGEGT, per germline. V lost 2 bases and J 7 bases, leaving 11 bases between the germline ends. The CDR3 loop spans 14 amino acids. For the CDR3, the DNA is TGTGCCAGCAGTTACAAAGGGGCTGGCGGGGAGCTGTTTTTT. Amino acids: CASSYKGAGGELFF.

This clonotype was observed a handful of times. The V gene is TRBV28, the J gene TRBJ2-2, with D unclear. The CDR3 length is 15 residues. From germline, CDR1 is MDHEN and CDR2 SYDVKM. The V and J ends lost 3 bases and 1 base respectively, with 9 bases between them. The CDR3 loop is CASSFGRLNTGELFF. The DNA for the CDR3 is TGTGCCAGCAGTTTCGGACGGCTGAACACCGGGGAGCTGTTTTTT.

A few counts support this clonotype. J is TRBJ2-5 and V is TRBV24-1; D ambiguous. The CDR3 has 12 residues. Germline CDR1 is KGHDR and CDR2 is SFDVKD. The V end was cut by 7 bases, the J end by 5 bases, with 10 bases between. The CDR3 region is CATSGVGETQYF. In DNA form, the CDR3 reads TGTGCCACCAGCGGTGTAGGGGAGACCCAGTACTTC.

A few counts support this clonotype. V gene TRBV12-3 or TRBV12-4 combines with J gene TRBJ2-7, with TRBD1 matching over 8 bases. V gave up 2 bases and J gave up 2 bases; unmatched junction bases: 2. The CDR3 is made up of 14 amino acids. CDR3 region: CASSLTGGAYEQYF. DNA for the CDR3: TGTGCCAGCAGTTTAACAGGGGGAGCCTACGAGCAGTACTTC.

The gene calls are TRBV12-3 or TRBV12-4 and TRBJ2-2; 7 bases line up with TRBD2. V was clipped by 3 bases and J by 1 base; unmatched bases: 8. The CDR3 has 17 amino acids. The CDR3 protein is CASSLGGQGRNTGELFF. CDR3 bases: TGTGCCAGCAGTTTGGGAGGGCAGGGACGGAACACCGGGGAGCTGTTTTTT.

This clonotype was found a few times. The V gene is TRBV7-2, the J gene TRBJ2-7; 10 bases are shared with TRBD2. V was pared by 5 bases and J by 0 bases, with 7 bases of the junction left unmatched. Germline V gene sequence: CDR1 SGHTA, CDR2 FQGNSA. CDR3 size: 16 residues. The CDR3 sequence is CASSVPSGGSSYEQYF. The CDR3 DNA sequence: TGTGCCAGCAGCGTCCCTAGCGGGGGAAGCTCCTACGAGCAGTACTTC.

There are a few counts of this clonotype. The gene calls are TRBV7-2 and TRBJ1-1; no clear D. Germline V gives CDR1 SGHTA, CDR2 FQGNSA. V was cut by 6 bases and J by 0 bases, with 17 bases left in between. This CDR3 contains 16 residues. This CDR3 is CASRLSRQTLNTEAFF. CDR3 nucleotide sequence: TGTGCCAGCAGGTTAAGTAGACAAACCCTGAACACTGAAGCTTTCTTT.

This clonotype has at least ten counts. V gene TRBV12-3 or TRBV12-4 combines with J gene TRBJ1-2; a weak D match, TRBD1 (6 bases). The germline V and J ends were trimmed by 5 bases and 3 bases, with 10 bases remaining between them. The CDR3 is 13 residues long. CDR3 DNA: TGTGCCAGCAGTCCCGGACAGTACTATGGCTACACCTTC. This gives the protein CASSPGQYYGYTF.

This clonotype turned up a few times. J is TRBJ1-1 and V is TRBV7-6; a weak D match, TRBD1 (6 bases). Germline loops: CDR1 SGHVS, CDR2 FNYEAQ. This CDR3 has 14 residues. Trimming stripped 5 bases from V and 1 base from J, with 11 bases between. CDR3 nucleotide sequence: TGTGCCAGCAGCATGAAGACAGGGAACACTGAAGCTTTCTTT. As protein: CASSMKTGNTEAFF. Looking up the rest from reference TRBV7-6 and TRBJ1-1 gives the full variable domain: GAGVSQSPRYKVTKRGQDVALRCDPISGHVSLYWYRQALGQGPEFLTYFNYEAQQDKSGLPNDRFSAERPEGSISTLTIQRTEQRDSAMYRCASSMKTGNTEAFFGQGTRLTVV.

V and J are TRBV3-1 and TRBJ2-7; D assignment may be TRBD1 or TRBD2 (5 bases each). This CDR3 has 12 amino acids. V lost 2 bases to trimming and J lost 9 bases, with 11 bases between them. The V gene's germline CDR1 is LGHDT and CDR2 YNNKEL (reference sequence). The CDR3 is CASSQTRGGQYF. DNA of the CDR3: TGTGCCAGCAGCCAAACACGGGGCGGGCAGTACTTC.